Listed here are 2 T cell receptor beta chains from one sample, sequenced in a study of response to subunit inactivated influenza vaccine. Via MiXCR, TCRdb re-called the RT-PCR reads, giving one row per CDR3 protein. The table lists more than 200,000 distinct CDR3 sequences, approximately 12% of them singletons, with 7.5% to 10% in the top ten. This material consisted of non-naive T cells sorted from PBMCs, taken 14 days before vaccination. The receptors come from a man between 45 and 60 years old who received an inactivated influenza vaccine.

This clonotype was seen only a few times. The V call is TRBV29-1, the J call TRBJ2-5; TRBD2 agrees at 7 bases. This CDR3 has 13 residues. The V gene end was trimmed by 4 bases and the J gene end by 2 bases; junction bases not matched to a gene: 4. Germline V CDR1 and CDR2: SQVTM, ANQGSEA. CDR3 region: CSVAGGEQETQYF. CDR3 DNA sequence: TGCAGCGTTGCGGGGGGAGAACAAGAGACCCAGTACTTC.

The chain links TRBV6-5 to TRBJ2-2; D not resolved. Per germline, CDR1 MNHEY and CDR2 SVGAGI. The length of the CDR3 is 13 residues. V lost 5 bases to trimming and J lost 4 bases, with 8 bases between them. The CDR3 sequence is CASSNLGTGELFF. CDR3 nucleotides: TGTGCCAGCAGTAACCTGGGCACCGGGGAGCTGTTTTTT.